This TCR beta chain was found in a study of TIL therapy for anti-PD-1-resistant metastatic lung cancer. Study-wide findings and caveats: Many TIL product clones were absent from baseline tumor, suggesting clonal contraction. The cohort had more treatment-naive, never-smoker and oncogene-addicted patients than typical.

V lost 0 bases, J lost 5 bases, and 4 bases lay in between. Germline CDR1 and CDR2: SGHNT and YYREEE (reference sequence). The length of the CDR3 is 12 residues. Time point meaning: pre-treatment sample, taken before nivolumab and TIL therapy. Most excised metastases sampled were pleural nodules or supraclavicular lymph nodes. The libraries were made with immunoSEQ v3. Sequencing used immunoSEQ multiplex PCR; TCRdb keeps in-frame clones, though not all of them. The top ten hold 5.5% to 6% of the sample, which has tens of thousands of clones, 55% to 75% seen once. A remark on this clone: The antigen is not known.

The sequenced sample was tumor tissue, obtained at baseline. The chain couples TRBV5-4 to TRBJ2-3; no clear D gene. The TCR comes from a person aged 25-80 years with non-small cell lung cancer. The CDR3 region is CASSLAQDTQYF. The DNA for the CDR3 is TGTGCCAGCAGCTTGGCCCAAGATACGCAGTATTTT.